The 7 T cell receptor beta chains listed next were all sequenced from one sample in a study of cytomegalovirus exposure and HLA in healthy donors. PCR employed 60 Vbeta and 13 Jbeta primers. Produced via immunoSEQ multiplex PCR; TCRdb's table is partial and in-frame only. The repertoire holds roughly 140,000 clones, with roughly three quarters as singletons. Sequencing used PBMCs. These TCRs come from a woman aged 45-65 years in good health and CMV-seronegative.

CDR3 DNA: TGTGCCAGCAGTGAAATATTAGCGGGGGCCATAATCTCTGGGGCCAACGTCCTGACTTTC. Its translation is CASSEILAGAIISGANVLTF. V and J are TRBV6-1 and TRBJ2-6; 9 bases line up with TRBD2. CDR1 is MNHNS and CDR2 is SASEGT in the germline V gene. CDR3 size: 20 residues. V was clipped by 2 bases and J by 0 bases; unmatched bases: 11.

This chain joins TRBV15 and TRBJ2-3; 11 nucleotides agree with TRBD2. CDR1 is LNHNV and CDR2 is YYDKDF in the germline V gene (reference sequence). This CDR3 comprises 16 residues. V lost 1 base, J lost 3 bases, and 3 bases stayed unmatched. The CDR3 DNA reads as TGTGCCACCAGCAGAGTTCTAGCGGGGGGAACAGATACGCAGTATTTT. Residues: CATSRVLAGGTDTQYF.

The V and J genes are TRBV10-2 and TRBJ1-6, with TRBD1 identical over 7 bases. There are 12 residues in the CDR3. CDR1 and CDR2 (germline): WSHSY, SAAADI. V lost 6 bases and J lost 7; bases outside the gene matches: 0. This chain's CDR3 is CASRDRNSPLHF. The CDR3, as DNA: TGCGCCAGCAGGGACAGGAATTCACCCCTCCACTTT.

The chain couples TRBV28 to TRBJ2-7; no clear D gene. V was shortened by 3 bases and J by 2 bases, with 11 bases between the two germline ends. Germline CDR1 is MDHEN and CDR2 is SYDVKM. The CDR3 length is 14 residues. The CDR3 sequence is CASSFGRIAYEQYF. The CDR3 nucleotides are TGTGCCAGCAGTTTTGGCAGGATCGCCTACGAGCAGTACTTC. Filled out from reference TRBV28 and TRBJ2-7, the complete variable domain reads DVKVTQSSRYLVKRTGEKVFLECVQDMDHENMFWYRQDPGLGLRLIYFSYDVKMKEKGDIPEGYSVSREKKERFSLILESASTNQTSMYLCASSFGRIAYEQYFGPGTRLTVT.

This clone has more than one count but fewer than ten. The rearrangement joins TRBV28 to TRBJ2-1; D might be TRBD1 (6 bases). Germline V lookup: CDR1 MDHEN, CDR2 SYDVKM. The CDR3 runs 16 residues. The V end was cut by 7 bases, the J end by 4 bases, with 20 bases between. For the CDR3, the DNA is TGTGCCAGCAACCAACAGGGTCTAGAGGGTTACAATGAGCAGTTCTTC. This sequence encodes CASNQQGLEGYNEQFF.

There are a few counts of this clone. This chain links TRBV11-2 with TRBJ1-5; no reliable D call. The CDR3 extends over 15 amino acids. The germline V and J ends were trimmed by 0 bases and 7 bases, with 13 bases remaining between them. Germline values: CDR1 SGHAT, CDR2 FQNNGV. The CDR3 is CASSLDLTARQPQHF. The DNA of the CDR3 is TGTGCCAGCAGCTTAGATCTGACGGCGAGGCAGCCCCAGCATTTT.

This chain links TRBV2 with TRBJ2-5; no firm D call. Germline loops: CDR1 SNHLY, CDR2 FYNNEI. This CDR3 has 11 residues. V shed 4 bases and J shed 3 bases, with 3 bases lying between them. The CDR3 sequence is CASSAEETQYF. The DNA for the CDR3 is TGTGCCAGCAGTGCGGAAGAGACCCAGTACTTC.